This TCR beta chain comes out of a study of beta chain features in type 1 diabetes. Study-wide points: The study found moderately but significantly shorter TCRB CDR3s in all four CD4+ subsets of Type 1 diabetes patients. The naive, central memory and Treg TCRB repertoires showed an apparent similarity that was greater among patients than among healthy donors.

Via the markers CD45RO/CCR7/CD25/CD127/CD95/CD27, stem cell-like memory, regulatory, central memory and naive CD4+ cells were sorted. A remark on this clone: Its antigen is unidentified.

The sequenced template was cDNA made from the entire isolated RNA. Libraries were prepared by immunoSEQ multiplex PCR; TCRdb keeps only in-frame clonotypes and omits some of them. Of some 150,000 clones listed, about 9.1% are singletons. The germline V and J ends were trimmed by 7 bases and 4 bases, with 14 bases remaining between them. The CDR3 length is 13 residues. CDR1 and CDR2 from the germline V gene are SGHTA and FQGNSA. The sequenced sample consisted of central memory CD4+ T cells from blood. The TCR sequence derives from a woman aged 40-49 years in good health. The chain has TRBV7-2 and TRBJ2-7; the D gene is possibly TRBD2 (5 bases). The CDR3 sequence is CASTRADGYEQYF. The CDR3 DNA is TGTGCCAGCACCAGAGCGGATGGGTACGAGCAGTACTTC.